This is a list of T cell receptor beta chains from one sample in a study of OX40 agonist ivuxolimab in advanced cancers. Assay used: immunoSEQ multiplex PCR; TCRdb lists only in-frame clones, some missing. The data contain some 90,000 clones, 92% of them seen just once; the ten biggest clones take up more than 3%. The sample here was CD4+ or CD8+ T cells sorted from blood, taken in a trial of the OX40 agonist ivuxolimab. Receptors were obtained from an adult with an advanced solid tumor such as melanoma, head and neck, liver or kidney cancer. CDR3s include the opening cysteine and the closing phenylalanine or tryptophan. The D gene is left open where the match is weak. Rows may omit the clone size; those that give it use once, few, many or a size class.

d_call j_call clone_size v_call cdr3_aa cdr3_nt
. TRBJ2-5 . TRBV18 CASSPSDSQETQYF TGTGCCAGCTCACCGTCCGATTCGCAAGAGACCCAGTACTTC
. TRBJ2-3 . TRBV11-2 CASSLADTQYF TGTGCCAGCAGCTTAGCAGATACGCAGTATTTT
. TRBJ2-7 once TRBV5-6 CASSGGHDDYEQYF TGTGCCAGCAGCGGGGGACATGACGACTACGAGCAGTACTTC
. TRBJ1-2 . TRBV5-1 CASSLKDTTKLYGYTF TGCGCCAGCAGCTTAAAGGACACGACCAAACTCTATGGCTACACCTTC
. TRBJ2-7 . TRBV6-1 CASSEGPAYEQYF TGTGCCAGCAGTGAAGGCCCAGCCTACGAGCAGTACTTC
TRBD1 TRBJ1-5 once TRBV30 CAWGNRGANQPQHF TGTGCCTGGGGAAACAGGGGGGCCAATCAGCCCCAGCATTTT
. TRBJ2-3 . TRBV6-1 CASSEVGSDDTQYF TGTGCCAGCAGTGAGGTTGGGAGCGATGATACGCAGTATTTT
TRBD2 TRBJ2-5 . TRBV14 CASSQGTSGGTQYF TGTGCCAGCAGCCAAGGGACTAGCGGGGGGACCCAGTACTTC
. TRBJ2-2 . TRBV6-1 CATNEQGPGGELFF TGTGCCACCAACGAACAGGGCCCAGGCGGGGAGCTGTTTTTT
TRBD1 TRBJ2-7 . TRBV11-2 CASSAGQGSWEQYF TGTGCCAGCAGCGCCGGACAGGGATCGTGGGAGCAGTACTTC
TRBD2 TRBJ2-1 . TRBV9 CASSDLTSGRYNEQFF TGTGCCAGCAGCGATCTAACTAGCGGGCGGTACAATGAGCAGTTCTTC
. TRBJ2-1 . TRBV14 CASSQEAKGKERDEQFF TGTGCCAGCAGCCAAGAAGCTAAAGGGAAAGAGAGGGATGAGCAGTTCTTC
. TRBJ2-7 . TRBV27 CASSQGGSYEQYF TGTGCCAGCAGTCAGGGTGGATCCTACGAGCAGTACTTC
TRBD1 TRBJ1-3 . TRBV2 CATRPGTGISGNTIYF TGTGCCACCCGTCCCGGGACAGGGATCTCTGGAAACACCATATATTTT
TRBD1 TRBJ2-2 . TRBV28 CASTSTGAATGELFF TGTGCCAGCACCTCCACAGGGGCTGCCACCGGGGAGCTGTTTTTT
. TRBJ2-7 . TRBV7-2 CASSLDRLENYYEQYF TGTGCCAGCAGCTTAGACAGGTTGGAAAATTACTACGAGCAGTACTTC